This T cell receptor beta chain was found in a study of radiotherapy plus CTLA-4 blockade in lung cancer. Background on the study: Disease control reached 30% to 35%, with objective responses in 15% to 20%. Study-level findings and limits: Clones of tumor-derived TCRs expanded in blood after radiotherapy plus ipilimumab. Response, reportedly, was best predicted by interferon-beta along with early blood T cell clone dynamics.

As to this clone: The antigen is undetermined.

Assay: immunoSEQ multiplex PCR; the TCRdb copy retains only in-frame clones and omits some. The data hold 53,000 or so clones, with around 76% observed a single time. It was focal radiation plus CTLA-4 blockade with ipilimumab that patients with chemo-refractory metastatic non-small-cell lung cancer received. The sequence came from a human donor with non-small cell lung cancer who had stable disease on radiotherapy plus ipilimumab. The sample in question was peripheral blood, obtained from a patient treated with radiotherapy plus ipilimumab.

As DNA, the CDR3 is TGTGCCAGCAGCCGTGGACGGGACTATAATCAGCCCCAGCATTTT. Its protein product is CASSRGRDYNQPQHF. This sequence joins TRBV6-5 and TRBJ1-5; D perhaps matches TRBD1 (5 bases). The germline V gene has CDR1 MNHEY and CDR2 SVGAGI. The CDR3 spans 15 residues. Trimming took off 6 bases at V and 4 bases at J, with 16 bases between the two ends.